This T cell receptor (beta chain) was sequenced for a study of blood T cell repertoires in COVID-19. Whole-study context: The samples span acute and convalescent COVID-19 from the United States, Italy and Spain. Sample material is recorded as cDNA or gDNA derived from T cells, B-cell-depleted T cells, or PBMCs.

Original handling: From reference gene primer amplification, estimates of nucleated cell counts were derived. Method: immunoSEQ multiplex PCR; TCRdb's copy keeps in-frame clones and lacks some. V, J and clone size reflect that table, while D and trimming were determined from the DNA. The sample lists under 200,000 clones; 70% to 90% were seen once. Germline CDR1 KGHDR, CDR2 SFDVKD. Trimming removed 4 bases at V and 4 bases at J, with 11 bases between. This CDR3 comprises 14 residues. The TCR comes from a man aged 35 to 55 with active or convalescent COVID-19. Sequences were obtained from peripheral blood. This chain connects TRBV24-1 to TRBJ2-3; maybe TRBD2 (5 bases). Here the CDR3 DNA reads TGTGCCACCAGTGACCTAGCCAGCTCAGATACGCAGTATTTT. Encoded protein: CATSDLASSDTQYF.